A single sample is the source of the 24 T cell receptor beta chains below, sequenced in a study of cytomegalovirus exposure and HLA in healthy donors. The PCR ran on 60 Vbeta and 13 Jbeta primers. Here immunoSEQ multiplex PCR was the method, and the copy in TCRdb shows in-frame clones only, minus some. The repertoire holds around 120,000 clones, with roughly 71% as singletons. Source material: PBMCs. All receptors derive from a man between 40 and 49 years old in good health and CMV-seropositive.

This clone was observed a single time. This rearrangement joins TRBV5-1 to TRBJ2-3; TRBD2 matches 14 bases. The germline V gene has CDR1 SGHRS and CDR2 YFSETQ. The ends lost 2 bases at V and 3 bases at J; junction bases unmatched: 23. The CDR3 runs 23 residues. The CDR3 region is CASSLTGTGVPGTSGSGTDTQYF. For the CDR3, the DNA is TGCGCCAGCAGCTTAACCGGGACAGGGGTGCCCGGGACTAGCGGGAGCGGAACAGATACGCAGTATTTT.

The rearrangement uses TRBV5-1 and TRBJ2-7; TRBD1 agrees at 7 bases. CDR1 and CDR2 from the germline V gene are SGHRS and YFSETQ. The CDR3 length is 14 residues. The V gene end was trimmed by 2 bases and the J gene end by 1 base; junction bases not matched to a gene: 3. The CDR3 region has the DNA TGCGCCAGCAGCTTAACGACAGGGTCCTACGAGCAGTACTTC. It encodes CASSLTTGSYEQYF.

In DNA form, the CDR3 reads TGTGCCAGCAGTTACTCCGGGGGGCTGGGCACAGATACGCAGTATTTT. This codes for CASSYSGGLGTDTQYF. The chain employs TRBV6-5 and TRBJ2-3, with a possible D match to TRBD2 (7 bases). The CDR3 is 16 residues long. Germline CDR1 reads MNHEY; CDR2 reads SVGAGI. The V end lost 0 bases, the J end lost 1 base, and 11 bases lay between the germline ends.

This clone has just one count. V usage is TRBV7-3 and J usage is TRBJ2-3, with TRBD1 matching 9 bases. This CDR3 comprises 17 residues. The germline V gene encodes CDR1 SGHTA and CDR2 FQGTGA. V trimming: 3 bases; J trimming: 4 bases; junction bases outside the gene matches: 11. CDR3 nucleotide sequence: TGTGCCAGCAGCTTGATCCACGGGACAGGGCGTTCAGATACGCAGTATTTT. Protein: CASSLIHGTGRSDTQYF. Variable domain in full (rest from reference TRBV7-3 and TRBJ2-3): GAGVSQTPSNKVTEKGKYVELRCDPISGHTALYWYRQSLGQGPEFLIYFQGTGAADDSGLPNDRFFAVRPEGSVSTLKIQRTERGDSAVYLCASSLIHGTGRSDTQYFGPGTRLTVL.

The V and J genes are TRBV13 and TRBJ2-3, with D tentatively TRBD2 (6 bases). From germline, CDR1 is PRHDT and CDR2 FYEKMQ (reference sequence). CDR3 length equals 16 residues. V was clipped by 2 bases and J by 0 bases, with 12 bases between them. CDR3 in amino acids: CASSLRTIPSTDTQYF. DNA for the CDR3: TGTGCCAGCAGCTTAAGGACTATCCCTAGCACAGATACGCAGTATTTT.

The chain is built from TRBV6-5 and TRBJ1-1; 7 nucleotides align to TRBD1. Germline CDR1 MNHEY, CDR2 SVGAGI. This CDR3 is built from 15 residues. The ends lost 8 bases at V and 4 bases at J; junction bases unmatched: 13. The CDR3 region has the DNA TGTGCCAGCCAACCCGGACAGGCCCCTCTCACTGAAGCTTTCTTT. As protein: CASQPGQAPLTEAFF.

The chain is built from TRBV11-3 and TRBJ2-5; D is possibly TRBD1 (6 bases). Germline V gives CDR1 SGHNT, CDR2 YENEEA. The CDR3 has 13 amino acids. Trimming took off 1 base at V and 4 bases at J, with 7 bases between the two ends. The CDR3 DNA reads as TGTGCCAGCAGCTTAGGAGGGGGAGAGACCCAGTACTTC. It yields the protein CASSLGGGETQYF.

V gene TRBV9 combines with J gene TRBJ1-2; a possible D gene is TRBD1 (6 bases). CDR1 is SGDLS and CDR2 is YYNGEE in the germline V gene. CDR3 length equals 13 residues. The V and J ends lost 5 bases and 4 bases respectively, with 12 bases between them. CDR3 in amino acids: CASSRGGLYGYTF. CDR3 DNA: TGTGCCAGCAGTCGGGGGGGGCTCTATGGCTACACCTTC. Looking up the rest from reference TRBV9 and TRBJ1-2 gives the full variable domain: DSGVTQTPKHLITATGQRVTLRCSPRSGDLSVYWYQQSLDQGLQFLIQYYNGEERAKGNILERFSAQQFPDLHSELNLSSLELGDSALYFCASSRGGLYGYTFGSGTRLTVV.

This clone was seen more than once but under ten times. V usage is TRBV18 and J usage is TRBJ2-5, with unresolved D. The ends were cut back, 0 bases at V and 5 bases at J, with 4 bases in the middle. This CDR3 comprises 12 residues. In germline, CDR1 is KGHSH, CDR2 LQKENI. The CDR3 loop is CASSPPLETQYF. The CDR3 DNA is TGTGCCAGCTCACCACCCCTCGAGACCCAGTACTTC.

The chain employs TRBV10-3 and TRBJ1-2; D is perhaps TRBD1 (5 bases). With 3 bases removed from V and 0 bases from J, the gap between germline ends came to 14 bases. This CDR3 has 16 residues. Germline V gives CDR1 ENHRY, CDR2 SYGVKD. The CDR3 here is CAISDGGRRTNYGYTF. The DNA for the CDR3 is TGTGCCATCAGTGACGGGGGAAGGCGTACTAACTATGGCTACACCTTC.

V gene TRBV7-9 combines with J gene TRBJ2-1; D may be TRBD1 (6 bases). CDR1 and CDR2 from the germline V gene are SEHNR and FQNEAQ (reference sequence). The CDR3 loop spans 13 amino acids. V lost 6 bases, J lost 5 bases, and 11 bases lay in between. In nucleotides, the CDR3 is TGTGCCAGCAGTTCGGACAGACACAATGAGCAGTTCTTC. Its translation: CASSSDRHNEQFF.

This chain uses TRBV19 with TRBJ1-1, with a weak D call TRBD1 (5 bases). In germline, CDR1 is LNHDA, CDR2 SQIVND (reference sequence). V was clipped by 5 bases and J by 4 bases, with 14 bases between them. This CDR3 region has 14 residues. The CDR3 loop reads CASSARRGGTEAFF. CDR3 sequence (DNA): TGTGCCAGTAGTGCCAGGAGGGGAGGCACTGAAGCTTTCTTT.

V and J are TRBV7-2 and TRBJ2-6, with D unresolved. Germline lookup yields CDR1 SGHTA and CDR2 FQGNSA. This CDR3 region has 13 residues. V dropped 5 bases and J dropped 4 bases, with 6 bases sitting between them. DNA of the CDR3: TGTGCCAGCAGCCGTGCGGGGGCCAACGTCCTGACTTTC. Translated, it gives CASSRAGANVLTF.

The chain links TRBV27 to TRBJ2-1, with D unresolved. V shed 3 bases and J shed 0 bases, with 3 bases lying between them. Germline V CDR1 and CDR2: MNHEY, SMNVEV (reference sequence). The CDR3 has 13 amino acids. DNA for the CDR3: TGTGCCAGCAGTTTCGGCTCCTACAATGAGCAGTTCTTC. This gives the protein CASSFGSYNEQFF.

The J gene is TRBJ2-2, the V gene TRBV4-1; no clear D. Germline V gene data show CDR1 as MGHRA and CDR2 as YSYEKL. This CDR3 spans 13 amino acids. With 4 bases removed from V and 3 bases from J, the gap between germline ends came to 6 bases. CDR3 sequence: CASSPHDTGELFF. The CDR3, as DNA: TGCGCCAGCAGCCCACACGACACCGGGGAGCTGTTTTTT.

This chain connects TRBV7-6 to TRBJ1-1; 7 bases are a match to TRBD1. Germline-derived CDR1 and CDR2 are SGHVS and FNYEAQ. With 3 bases clipped from V and 4 bases from J, the junction kept 8 bases outside the gene matches. The CDR3 sequence is 15 residues long. DNA of the CDR3: TGTGCCAGCAGCTTTGGGAACAGGGGCGGCACTGAAGCTTTCTTT. It codes for CASSFGNRGGTEAFF.

The V gene is TRBV30, the J gene TRBJ2-2; 7 nucleotides agree with TRBD2. Germline V gene sequence: CDR1 GTSNPN, CDR2 SVGIG (reference sequence). The CDR3 extends over 14 amino acids. After removal of 4 bases from V and 5 bases from J, the junction contained 7 bases not matched to a gene. The CDR3 nucleotides are TGTGCCTGGACCCGACTAGCAGGGACCGGGGAGCTGTTTTTT. Its translation: CAWTRLAGTGELFF.

This clone came up a few times. The V and J genes are TRBV6-5 and TRBJ2-1; D is perhaps TRBD2 (6 bases). The CDR3 loop spans 14 amino acids. Trimming shortened V by 5 bases and J by 4 bases, and 12 bases separated the two germline ends. Germline lookup yields CDR1 MNHEY and CDR2 SVGAGI. The CDR3, as DNA: TGTGCCAGCAGTAGGGGACTCGGATACAATGAGCAGTTCTTC. Protein product: CASSRGLGYNEQFF.

This chain connects TRBV10-3 to TRBJ2-1, with TRBD1 matching 9 bases. Unmatched junction bases numbered 4, after V lost 8 bases and J lost 8 bases. Germline CDR1 is ENHRY and CDR2 is SYGVKD. The CDR3 length is 12 residues. The CDR3 nucleotides read TGTGCCATCGGACAGGGGAGCGATGAGCAGTTCTTC. Translation gives CAIGQGSDEQFF.

The genes are TRBV7-9 and TRBJ1-2; 9 nucleotides match TRBD1. The length of the CDR3 is 14 residues. CDR1 and CDR2 (germline): SEHNR, FQNEAQ (reference sequence). Trimming cost V 6 bases and J 4 bases; bases outside gene matches: 6. CDR3 coding DNA: TGTGCCAGCAGTCGGACAGGGGTCTTCTATGGCTACACCTTC. Translation: CASSRTGVFYGYTF.

In DNA, the CDR3 is TGTGCCAGCCTTCCAGGGACAGGGGGTGAAAAACTGTTTTTT. Residues: CASLPGTGGEKLFF. V gene TRBV6-1 combines with J gene TRBJ1-4; 11 bases match TRBD1. After removal of 8 bases from V and 7 bases from J, the junction contained 6 bases not matched to a gene. Germline CDR1 reads MNHNS; CDR2 reads SASEGT. The CDR3 consists of 14 residues.

The chain links TRBV10-3 to TRBJ1-1; 10 bases line up with TRBD1. This CDR3 is 16 amino acids long. V was pared by 6 bases and J by 3 bases, with 10 bases of the junction left unmatched. Germline-derived CDR1 and CDR2 are ENHRY and SYGVKD. As DNA, the CDR3 is TGTGCCATCAGGAGGGACAGGGGTATAGGGGACACTGAAGCTTTCTTT. Residues: CAIRRDRGIGDTEAFF.

The rearrangement joins TRBV7-9 to TRBJ2-5, with 11 nucleotides matching TRBD2. Germline V CDR1 and CDR2: SEHNR, FQNEAQ (reference sequence). This CDR3 spans 17 amino acids. V shed 5 bases, J shed 5 bases, and the junction held 13 bases outside the gene matches. DNA for the CDR3: TGTGCCAGCAGCCCAACGGGTCTAGCGGGAGGTTCCGAGACCCAGTACTTC. Its translation is CASSPTGLAGGSETQYF.

V and J are TRBV2 and TRBJ2-5; D not resolved. CDR1 is SNHLY, CDR2 FYNNEI, per germline. The CDR3 totals 13 residues. V lost 2 bases, J lost 5 bases, and 9 bases lay in between. The CDR3 DNA reads as TGTGCCAGCAGTGAACCAGGTGGGGAGACCCAGTACTTC. Protein product: CASSEPGGETQYF.